The 7 T cell receptor beta chains in this list originate from one sample, sequenced in a study of T cells in Graves' hyperthyroidism and ophthalmopathy. RNA transcripts gave rise to amplified TCR beta CDR3 regions. HTBI primers were used for first-round RT-PCR of the TCR CDR3. Using its own MiXCR run on the multiplex PCR reads, TCRdb lists one record per CDR3 protein. Among approximately 620,000 distinct CDR3 sequences listed, about a sixth were seen once. The specimen was blood. These receptor sequences come from a woman in her thirties or forties with Graves' ophthalmopathy.

V and J are TRBV28 and TRBJ2-1, with 7 bases aligning to TRBD2. V lost 8 bases to trimming and J lost 10 bases; unmatched junction nucleotides: 14. In germline, CDR1 is MDHEN, CDR2 SYDVKM. This CDR3 region has 14 residues. This CDR3 reads CASYDRGGYAEQFF. Here the CDR3 DNA reads TGTGCCAGCTACGACCGCGGGGGTTACGCGGAGCAGTTCTTC.

This clonotype was observed at least ten times. The chain is built from TRBV10-1 and TRBJ1-1; no clear D. This CDR3 region has 14 residues. V was pared by 8 bases and J by 4 bases, with 17 bases between. Germline CDR1 and CDR2: WNHNN and SYGVQD (reference sequence). Here the CDR3 DNA reads TGCGCCAGCGCAAACAAGAACTTTGCCACTGAAGCTTTCTTT. The encoded protein is CASANKNFATEAFF.

As regards this clonotype: It may be a read error: a sequence one base away is much more abundant. It is likely a read error, because the conserved phenylalanine at the end of the CDR3 is missing. The chain carries TRBV6-2 or TRBV6-3 and TRBJ2-5; D unclear. CDR1 and CDR2 from the germline V gene are MNHEY and SVGEGT. The CDR3 extends over 12 amino acids. V shed 2 bases and J shed 4 bases, with 5 bases lying between them. The CDR3: CASSYHGETQYS. In nucleotides, the CDR3 is TGTGCCAGCAGTTACCACGGAGAGACCCAGTACTCC.

This clonotype appeared many times. The genes are TRBV20-1 and TRBJ1-6, with TRBD1 matching 8 bases. This CDR3 contains 12 residues. V lost 6 bases, J lost 8 bases, and 3 bases stayed unmatched. In germline, CDR1 is DFQATT, CDR2 SNEGSKA (reference sequence). The CDR3 loop is CSAPTGDSPLHF. The CDR3 nucleotides read TGCAGTGCACCGACAGGGGATTCACCCCTCCACTTT.

This clonotype has ten or more counts. This chain connects TRBV20-1 to TRBJ2-3; D call uncertain. CDR1 is DFQATT and CDR2 is SNEGSKA in the germline V gene (reference sequence). Trimming took off 0 bases at V and 0 bases at J, with 10 bases between the two ends. CDR3 length: 15 amino acids. The CDR3 nucleotides read TGCAGTGCTAGAGAGGGCCAGGAAAGCACAGATACGCAGTATTTT. This translates into CSAREGQESTDTQYF.

This sequence joins TRBV24-1 and TRBJ2-7; 8 nucleotides match TRBD2. The CDR3 has 16 residues. V gave up 9 bases and J gave up 2 bases; unmatched junction bases: 14. The germline gives CDR1 KGHDR, CDR2 SFDVKD. The CDR3 protein is CATRTGERELTYEQYF. DNA for the CDR3: TGTGCCACCCGAACTGGGGAGCGGGAGCTAACCTACGAGCAGTACTTC.

The chain is built from TRBV5-1 and TRBJ2-7; 7 bases agree with TRBD1. Trimming at V came to 1 base and at J to 5 bases, leaving 12 bases not matched to a gene. Germline V gene lookup returns CDR1 SGHRS and CDR2 YFSETQ. The CDR3 is 16 residues long. CDR3 sequence: CASSLRSAGGEDEQYF. Written as DNA, the CDR3 is TGCGCCAGCAGCTTGCGGTCGGCAGGGGGAGAGGACGAGCAGTACTTC.